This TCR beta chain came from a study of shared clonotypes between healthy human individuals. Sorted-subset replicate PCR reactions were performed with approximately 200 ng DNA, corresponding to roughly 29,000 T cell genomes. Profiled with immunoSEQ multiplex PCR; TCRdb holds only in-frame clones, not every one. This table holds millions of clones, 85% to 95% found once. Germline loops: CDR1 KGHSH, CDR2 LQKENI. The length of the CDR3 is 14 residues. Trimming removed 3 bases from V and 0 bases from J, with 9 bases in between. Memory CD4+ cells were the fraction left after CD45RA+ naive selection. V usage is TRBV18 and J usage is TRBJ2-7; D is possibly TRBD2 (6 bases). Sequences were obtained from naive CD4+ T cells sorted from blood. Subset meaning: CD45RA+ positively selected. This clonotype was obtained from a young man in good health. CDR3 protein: CASSPIAVSYEQYF. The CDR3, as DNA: TGTGCCAGCTCACCCATAGCGGTCTCCTACGAGCAGTACTTC. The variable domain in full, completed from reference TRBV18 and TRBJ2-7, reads NAGVMQNPRHLVRRRGQEARLRCSPMKGHSHVYWYRQLPEEGLKFMVYLQKENIIDESGMPKERFSAEFPKEGPSILRIQQVVRGDSAAYFCASSPIAVSYEQYFGPGTRLTVT.